The 27 T cell receptor beta chains presented below share a single source sample, sequenced in a study of blood T cell repertoires in COVID-19. Profiling relied on immunoSEQ multiplex PCR, and the TCRdb table lists in-frame clones only, not all of them. The sample records approximately 190,000 clones, around 84% being singletons. Input material: peripheral blood. The receptors originated from an elderly man with acute or convalescent COVID-19.

The chain employs TRBV28 and TRBJ2-7; no reliable D call. Germline CDR1 MDHEN, CDR2 SYDVKM. The CDR3 runs 12 residues. V gave up 3 bases and J gave up 0 bases, with 3 bases separating them. Here the CDR3 reads CASSFSSYEQYV. The CDR3 region has the DNA TGTGCCAGCAGTTTCTCCTCCTACGAGCAGTACGTC.

The chain employs TRBV4-1 and TRBJ1-6, with 7 bases lining up with TRBD1. The CDR3 is made up of 15 amino acids. Germline-derived CDR1 and CDR2 are MGHRA and YSYEKL. Trimming took 4 bases from V and 8 from J; bases not matched to a gene: 8. The CDR3 coding sequence is TGCGCCAGCAGCCCAGGGCGGGACAGCTATTCACCCCTCCACTTT. Translation: CASSPGRDSYSPLHF.

J is TRBJ2-1 and V is TRBV5-1; TRBD1 agrees at 8 bases. Germline CDR1 SGHRS, CDR2 YFSETQ. V gave up 4 bases and J gave up 8 bases; unmatched junction bases: 11. There are 15 residues in the CDR3. The CDR3 reads CASSGQTGAFYEQFF. CDR3 sequence (DNA): TGCGCCAGCAGCGGGCAGACAGGGGCATTCTATGAGCAGTTCTTC.

This chain links TRBV24-1 with TRBJ2-1, with 13 positions matching TRBD2. The V gene's germline CDR1 is KGHDR and CDR2 SFDVKD. This CDR3 contains 18 residues. Trimming took 3 bases from V and 1 from J; bases not matched to a gene: 5. This CDR3 reads CATSDVQGLAGSYNEQFF. The CDR3, as DNA: TGTGCCACCAGTGATGTACAGGGACTAGCGGGATCCTACAATGAGCAGTTCTTC.

The chain joins TRBV29-1 to TRBJ2-7; 9 bases fit TRBD2. The V gene's germline CDR1 is SQVTM and CDR2 ANQGSEA. J gave up 2 bases and V 4 bases, and 6 bases lay outside the gene matches. The CDR3 is 14 residues long. In nucleotides, the CDR3 is TGCAGCGTTGGTCGCCTAGCGGGACCCTACGAGCAGTACTTC. Residues: CSVGRLAGPYEQYF.

The CDR3 sequence is CASRSTGGYGTEAFF. The CDR3, as DNA: TGTGCCAGCAGATCGACAGGGGGCTATGGCACTGAAGCTTTCTTT. The chain couples TRBV6-5 to TRBJ1-1; 10 bases agree with TRBD1. With 6 bases clipped from V and 4 bases from J, the junction kept 8 bases outside the gene matches. Per the germline V gene, CDR1 is MNHEY and CDR2 is SVGAGI. The CDR3 loop spans 15 amino acids.

This clone has a single count. V usage is TRBV10-1 and J usage is TRBJ2-1, with a weak D call TRBD2 (7 bases). The V end lost 0 bases, the J end lost 0 bases, and 18 bases lay between the germline ends. Germline V gene lookup returns CDR1 WNHNN and CDR2 SYGVQD (reference sequence). The CDR3 length is 19 residues. CDR3 sequence reads: CASSESGRGRTSSYNEQFF. The CDR3 nucleotides are TGCGCCAGCAGTGAGTCCGGCAGGGGCCGGACTAGCTCCTACAATGAGCAGTTCTTC.

About this clone: Germline is not matched at one junction end, which may reflect a read error. The genes are TRBV4-1 and TRBJ2-1; 7 bases line up with TRBD2. There are 16 residues in the CDR3. Per the germline V gene, CDR1 is MGHRA and CDR2 is YSYEKL. CDR3 region: CASSQGDYKAYNEQFF. CDR3 nucleotides: TGCGCCAGCAGTCAAGGGGACTACAAAGCGTACAATGAGCAGTTCTTC.

V usage is TRBV25-1 and J usage is TRBJ2-2, with TRBD1 as a possible D gene (5 bases). The CDR3 has 15 residues. V was shortened by 4 bases and J by 3 bases, with 12 bases between the two germline ends. Germline assignment: CDR1 MGHDK and CDR2 SYGVNS. The CDR3 sequence: CASSAALGDTGELFF. As DNA, the CDR3 is TGTGCCAGCAGTGCTGCGTTAGGGGACACCGGGGAGCTGTTTTTT.

This clone came up a few times. The chain uses TRBV7-2 and TRBJ1-1; D may be TRBD1 (6 bases). Trimming took off 4 bases at V and 1 base at J, with 16 bases between the two ends. This CDR3 is 16 amino acids long. Germline CDR1 is SGHTA and CDR2 is FQGNSA. The CDR3 loop is CASSSFPRGKNTEAFF. In DNA, the CDR3 is TGTGCCAGCAGCTCTTTTCCCAGGGGCAAGAACACTGAAGCTTTCTTT. Full variable domain (missing parts from reference TRBV7-2 and TRBJ1-1): GAGVSQSPSNKVTEKGKDVELRCDPISGHTALYWYRQSLGQGLEFLIYFQGNSAPDKSGLPSDRFSAERTGGSVSTLTIQRTQQEDSAVYLCASSSFPRGKNTEAFFGQGTRLTVV.

This chain joins TRBV7-2 and TRBJ2-7; the D gene is possibly TRBD2 (6 bases). V lost 4 bases, J lost 1 base, and 20 bases lay in between. The CDR3 has 17 residues. Germline values: CDR1 SGHTA, CDR2 FQGNSA. The CDR3 DNA reads TGTGCCAGCAGCTCTCCACGGGGAGTAGCGGTTTCCTACGAGCAGTACTTC. Protein product: CASSSPRGVAVSYEQYF.

The table lists this clone with a count of one. The V gene is TRBV2, the J gene TRBJ1-1; D possibly corresponds to TRBD1 (6 bases). Trimming removed 4 bases at V and 0 bases at J, with 6 bases between. Germline V gene sequence: CDR1 SNHLY, CDR2 FYNNEI. This CDR3 has 13 amino acids. The CDR3 coding sequence is TGTGCCAGCAGTGGGACAGTGAACACTGAAGCTTTCTTT. Translation gives CASSGTVNTEAFF.

V is TRBV5-1 and J is TRBJ2-1, with D possibly being TRBD2 (5 bases). The CDR3 loop spans 15 amino acids. CDR1 and CDR2 (germline): SGHRS, YFSETQ. V dropped 0 bases and J dropped 5 bases, with 12 bases sitting between them. The CDR3 nucleotides read TGCGCCAGCAGCTTGGTTCCTAGCTTAGACAATGAGCAGTTCTTC. Protein sequence: CASSLVPSLDNEQFF.

J is TRBJ1-5 and V is TRBV7-2; TRBD1 aligns across 7 bases. Germline loops: CDR1 SGHTA, CDR2 FQGNSA. The V and J ends lost 5 bases and 6 bases, in that order; junction bases with no gene match: 4. CDR3 length equals 13 residues. CDR3 in DNA: TGTGCCAGCAGCAGGGACAGCCTTCAGCCCCAGCATTTT. Its protein product is CASSRDSLQPQHF.

This clone came up a few times. The V call is TRBV29-1, the J call TRBJ1-3; D unresolved. Germline assignment: CDR1 SQVTM and CDR2 ANQGSEA. The CDR3 is 12 amino acids. V was trimmed by 3 bases and J by 0 bases, leaving 3 bases between them. Written as DNA, the CDR3 is TGCAGCGTTGAGAGCTCTGGAAACACCATATATTTT. This gives the protein CSVESSGNTIYF. The full variable domain, rest sourced from reference TRBV29-1 and TRBJ1-3, is SAVISQKPSRDICQRGTSLTIQCQVDSQVTMMFWYRQQPGQSLTLIATANQGSEATYESGFVIDKFPISRPNLTFSTLTVSNMSPEDSSIYLCSVESSGNTIYFGEGSWLTVV.

The chain is built from TRBV15 and TRBJ1-1; tentatively, D is TRBD1 (6 bases). Germline assignment: CDR1 LNHNV and CDR2 YYDKDF (reference sequence). The CDR3 consists of 13 residues. V was trimmed by 11 bases and J by 6 bases, leaving 19 bases between them. This CDR3 reads CAVTPGGFAEAFF. As DNA, the CDR3 is TGTGCCGTAACGCCGGGGGGCTTCGCTGAAGCTTTCTTT.

The chain uses TRBV11-2 and TRBJ2-5; D uncertain. CDR1 is SGHAT, CDR2 FQNNGV, per germline. The CDR3 runs 14 residues. Trimming shortened V by 2 bases and J by 0 bases, and 7 bases separated the two germline ends. CDR3 amino acids: CASSLTGHQETQYF. The CDR3, as DNA: TGTGCCAGCAGCTTAACGGGTCACCAAGAGACCCAGTACTTC.

This rearrangement joins TRBV6-5 to TRBJ2-7; 8 bases line up with TRBD1. The CDR3 is made up of 14 amino acids. Germline V gene lookup returns CDR1 MNHEY and CDR2 SVGAGI. With 6 bases clipped from V and 5 bases from J, the junction kept 9 bases outside the gene matches. In DNA, the CDR3 is TGTGCCAGCAGGCACGCAGGGGGCTTTCACGAGCAGTACTTC. Protein: CASRHAGGFHEQYF.

This chain connects TRBV6-4 to TRBJ2-1; 8 nucleotides line up with TRBD2. Germline CDR1 and CDR2: MRHNA and SNTAGT. V was pared by 0 bases and J by 7 bases, with 11 bases of the junction left unmatched. The CDR3 sequence is 17 residues long. The CDR3 DNA reads as TGTGCCAGCAGTGACTCGCCGACTAGCGCCCAAGGAAATGAGCAGTTCTTC. The encoded protein is CASSDSPTSAQGNEQFF.

The chain couples TRBV4-3 to TRBJ1-6, with D possibly being TRBD1 (5 bases). V lost 0 bases and J lost 10, with 10 bases in between. Germline V gene sequence: CDR1 LGHNA, CDR2 YSLEER. The CDR3 has 14 residues. CDR3 in DNA: TGCGCCAGCAGCCAAGAAAGGGGCAGGTCACCCCTCCACTTT. The encoded protein is CASSQERGRSPLHF.

This chain joins TRBV16 and TRBJ1-2, with unresolved D. The CDR3 is 14 residues long. V gave up 0 bases and J gave up 5 bases, with 10 bases separating them. The germline gives CDR1 KGHSY, CDR2 FQNENV. The CDR3 bases are TGTGCCAGCAGCCAATCGGCGGGTGTGTATGGCTACACCTTC. This translates into CASSQSAGVYGYTF.

V and J are TRBV28 and TRBJ2-7; 11 bases agree with TRBD2. The germline V gene encodes CDR1 MDHEN and CDR2 SYDVKM. CDR3 length: 15 residues. With V trimmed by 2 bases and J by 4 bases, 4 bases remained unmatched. The CDR3 reads CASSLVTSGRYEQYF. The CDR3 coding sequence is TGTGCCAGCAGTTTAGTTACTAGCGGGAGATACGAGCAGTACTTC. The full variable domain, rest sourced from reference TRBV28 and TRBJ2-7, is DVKVTQSSRYLVKRTGEKVFLECVQDMDHENMFWYRQDPGLGLRLIYFSYDVKMKEKGDIPEGYSVSREKKERFSLILESASTNQTSMYLCASSLVTSGRYEQYFGPGTRLTVT.

The rearrangement uses TRBV3-1 (or the pseudogene TRBV3-2) and TRBJ2-1, with D uncertain. Germline CDR1 LGHDT, CDR2 YNNKEL (reference sequence). CDR3 length: 14 residues. Trimming left V 0 bases short and J 5 bases short, with 8 bases between. CDR3 sequence reads: CASSQDAINNEQFF. The CDR3 coding sequence is TGTGCCAGCAGCCAAGATGCGATTAACAATGAGCAGTTCTTC.

The rearrangement joins TRBV30 to TRBJ1-1; D gene uncertain. V lost 3 bases and J 1 base, leaving 9 bases between the germline ends. CDR3 length equals 13 residues. Germline CDR1 and CDR2: GTSNPN and SVGIG (reference sequence). CDR3: CAWRNTGNTEAFF. In DNA form, the CDR3 reads TGTGCCTGGAGGAATACTGGGAACACTGAAGCTTTCTTT.

The chain combines TRBV5-1 with TRBJ2-2, with D maybe TRBD1 (5 bases). CDR3 length: 17 residues. V lost 0 bases and J 6 bases, leaving 18 bases between the germline ends. The germline V gene has CDR1 SGHRS and CDR2 YFSETQ. CDR3 amino acids: CASSLDLVGRAAGELFF. DNA of the CDR3: TGCGCCAGCAGCTTGGATTTGGTAGGCAGGGCGGCCGGGGAGCTGTTTTTT.

The V gene is TRBV5-1, the J gene TRBJ1-3; TRBD1 is a possible D gene (5 bases). V was pared by 5 bases and J by 0 bases, with 15 bases between. Germline values: CDR1 SGHRS, CDR2 YFSETQ. The CDR3 covers 16 residues. The CDR3 DNA sequence: TGCGCCAGCAGACTGGGGGGTCGTAGCTCTGGAAACACCATATATTTT. This gives the protein CASRLGGRSSGNTIYF.

J is TRBJ2-1 and V is TRBV5-3; the match to TRBD2 covers 9 bases. TRBV5-3 is identified as an open reading frame with a role that is uncertain. Losses at the gene ends were 1 base for V and 4 bases for J; bases not matched to a gene: 15. This CDR3 comprises 19 residues. Written as DNA, the CDR3 is TGTGCCAGAAGCTTGTCCTATATCTACCTAGCGGGAACATACAATGAGCAGTTCTTC. This codes for CARSLSYIYLAGTYNEQFF.